This T cell receptor beta chain was sequenced in a study of blood T cells in healthy people across ages. PCR was performed a second time for about 7 to 12 cycles using a sample-barcoded 5' primer and a J-beta primer mix. TCRdb redid the calling of the 5' RACE reads with MiXCR, one entry per CDR3 protein. This table holds approximately 940,000 distinct CDR3 sequences, about 48% found once. This clonotype was detected ten times or more. Its antigen remains unknown. The CDR3 contains 16 residues. V lost 4 bases to trimming and J lost 3 bases; unmatched junction nucleotides: 11. The people who gave samples were healthy Caucasians from Russia, aged roughly 6 to 90. PBMCs were isolated at a quantity of at least 6 million per sample. Study-level results: Fewer expanded clones and more diversity marked long-lived versus aged donors.

The rearrangement uses TRBV12-3 or TRBV12-4 and TRBJ1-2; 7 bases align to TRBD1. The material sequenced was blood. The origin of this receptor is a man aged 25-45 years in good health. CDR3 sequence: CASSYEATGWDYGYTF. In DNA form, the CDR3 reads TGTGCCAGCAGTTACGAGGCGACAGGGTGGGACTATGGCTACACCTTC.